The entry below describes one TCR beta chain. What it binds is not known. The data stem from a study of cytomegalovirus exposure and HLA in healthy donors. Study results and caveats: A few V segments could not be told apart, such as TRBV6-2 and TRBV6-3, and were left out. Reported results showed that the classifier diagnosed cytomegalovirus status with high specificity and sensitivity. Common viral pathogens seemed, in a later analysis, to connect with several of the most significant clusters.

V lost 3 bases, J lost 8 bases, and 7 bases lay in between. This CDR3 region has 11 residues. CDR1 and CDR2 from the germline V gene are SNHLY and FYNNEI. Use of 60 Vbeta and 13 Jbeta primers characterized the PCR. Generated by immunoSEQ multiplex PCR, the TCRdb table keeps only in-frame clones and is missing some. The repertoire holds about 90,000 clones, with 84% as singletons. This chain links TRBV2 with TRBJ1-1; D not certain. Sequencing used PBMCs. The TCR originated in a man aged 18-30 years in good health and CMV-seronegative. The CDR3 nucleotides read TGTGCCAGCAGTGATTACATCGAAGCTTTCTTT. Its protein product is CASSDYIEAFF.